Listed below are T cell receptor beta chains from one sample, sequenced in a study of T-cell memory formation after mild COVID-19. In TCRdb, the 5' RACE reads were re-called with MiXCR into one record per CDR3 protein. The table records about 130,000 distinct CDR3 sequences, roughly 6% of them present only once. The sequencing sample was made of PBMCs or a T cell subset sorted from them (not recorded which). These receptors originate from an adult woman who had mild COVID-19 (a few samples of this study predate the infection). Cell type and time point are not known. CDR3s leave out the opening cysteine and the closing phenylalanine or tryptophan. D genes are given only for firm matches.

CDR3: ASSHPLSGTSYEQY
J: TRBJ2-7
V: TRBV23-1
length: 14
D: TRBD2

CDR3: ASSLGGSFRDEQY
J: TRBJ2-7
V: TRBV7-3
length: 13
D: .

CDR3: AISEVAAADEQF
J: TRBJ2-1
V: TRBV10-3
length: 12
D: .

CDR3: ASSLPIRGLRVQF
J: TRBJ2-1
V: TRBV5-1
length: 13
D: .

CDR3: ASSFLAGQGPDTQY
J: TRBJ2-3
V: TRBV5-5
length: 14
D: .

CDR3: AWSLAETQY
J: TRBJ2-5
V: TRBV30
length: 9
D: .

CDR3: ASSLDWGQSYNEQF
J: TRBJ2-1
V: TRBV7-2
length: 14
D: TRBD1

CDR3: ASSPPMVHEQF
J: TRBJ2-1
V: TRBV18
length: 11
D: .

CDR3: ASSSRWQGEGEQF
J: TRBJ2-1
V: TRBV5-1
length: 13
D: .

CDR3: AIRGATETQY
J: TRBJ2-5
V: TRBV24-1
length: 10
D: .

CDR3: ASSEAKVAGGAGGNQPQH
J: TRBJ1-5
V: TRBV6-1
length: 18
D: .

CDR3: ASSYSVTVGTRELF
J: TRBJ2-2
V: TRBV6-6
length: 14
D: .

CDR3: ASSPGNEQF
J: TRBJ2-1
V: TRBV12-3/TRBV12-4
length: 9
D: .

CDR3: ASSLSTVFNEQF
J: TRBJ2-1
V: TRBV2
length: 12
D: .

CDR3: ASRGDPNTGELF
J: TRBJ2-2
V: TRBV5-1
length: 12
D: .

CDR3: ASSQVLAPNQPQH
J: TRBJ1-5
V: TRBV4-1
length: 13
D: .

CDR3: SAARLAGGKQETQY
J: TRBJ2-5
V: TRBV20-1
length: 14
D: TRBD2

CDR3: ASSPRTQNYCYT
J: TRBJ1-2
V: TRBV7-8
length: 12
D: .

CDR3: ASKGRETQY
J: TRBJ2-5
V: TRBV11-2
length: 9
D: .

CDR3: ASSVNPLDSGANVLT
J: TRBJ2-6
V: TRBV7-2
length: 15
D: .

CDR3: ASSLARNAGDTQY
J: TRBJ2-3
V: TRBV7-6
length: 13
D: .

CDR3: ASSFRRLGRDNEQF
J: TRBJ2-1
V: TRBV7-8
length: 14
D: TRBD2

CDR3: ASSFRASYNEQF
J: TRBJ2-1
V: TRBV7-8
length: 12
D: .

CDR3: ASSLVGGQAKNIQY
J: TRBJ2-4
V: TRBV5-1
length: 14
D: .

CDR3: ASSQREGAQETQY
J: TRBJ2-5
V: TRBV3-1
length: 13
D: TRBD2

CDR3: ASSQLPGTRNTGELF
J: TRBJ2-2
V: TRBV3-1
length: 15
D: TRBD2

CDR3: ASSLGGTNEQF
J: TRBJ2-1
V: TRBV7-7
length: 11
D: .

CDR3: ASSVEDRGRDTQY
J: TRBJ2-3
V: TRBV9
length: 13
D: TRBD1

CDR3: ASSILRLQY
J: TRBJ2-3
V: TRBV12-3/TRBV12-4
length: 9
D: .

CDR3: SVETGVAETQY
J: TRBJ2-5
V: TRBV20-1
length: 11
D: .

CDR3: SASARTVLVGYT
J: TRBJ1-2
V: TRBV20-1
length: 12
D: .

CDR3: ASSSGLAGYSGANVLT
J: TRBJ2-6
V: TRBV11-3
length: 16
D: TRBD2

CDR3: ASSHSTGDEQY
J: TRBJ2-7
V: TRBV12-3/TRBV12-4
length: 11
D: TRBD1

CDR3: AISRNFSNEQF
J: TRBJ2-1
V: TRBV10-3
length: 11
D: .

CDR3: ASSLARGALANQPQH
J: TRBJ1-5
V: TRBV12-3/TRBV12-4
length: 15
D: .

CDR3: AIGPAGDLNEQF
J: TRBJ2-1
V: TRBV10-3
length: 12
D: TRBD2

CDR3: ASTERGSSNYGYT
J: TRBJ1-2
V: TRBV27
length: 13
D: .

CDR3: ASSLYAGRSYEQY
J: TRBJ2-7
V: TRBV7-9
length: 13
D: .

CDR3: ASSGGRASGSYNEQF
J: TRBJ2-1
V: TRBV9
length: 15
D: TRBD2

CDR3: ASSLYLGNYGYT
J: TRBJ1-2
V: TRBV12-3/TRBV12-4
length: 12
D: .

CDR3: ASSLTRSEQF
J: TRBJ2-1
V: TRBV28
length: 10
D: .

CDR3: ASSPAGTSGGAGDTQY
J: TRBJ2-3
V: TRBV11-2
length: 16
D: TRBD2

CDR3: SATRTAWADTQY
J: TRBJ2-3
V: TRBV20-1
length: 12
D: .

CDR3: ASRPYGDYGYT
J: TRBJ1-2
V: TRBV6-5
length: 11
D: .

CDR3: ASSQRGQSETQY
J: TRBJ2-5
V: TRBV4-1
length: 12
D: .

CDR3: ASSPRAGAGGHTEAF
J: TRBJ1-1
V: TRBV5-1
length: 15
D: .

CDR3: SARQGAIGYT
J: TRBJ1-2
V: TRBV20-1
length: 10
D: TRBD1

CDR3: SAQTSGRSYEQY
J: TRBJ2-7
V: TRBV20-1
length: 12
D: TRBD2

CDR3: ASSRDIDNSPLH
J: TRBJ1-6
V: TRBV18
length: 12
D: .

CDR3: ASSFQPGESYGYT
J: TRBJ1-2
V: TRBV12-3/TRBV12-4
length: 13
D: .

CDR3: ASRIAGGRYEQF
J: TRBJ2-1
V: TRBV12-3/TRBV12-4
length: 12
D: TRBD2

CDR3: ASSRRGPQH
J: TRBJ1-5
V: TRBV12-3/TRBV12-4
length: 9
D: .

CDR3: SVEPLAGANTEAF
J: TRBJ1-1
V: TRBV29-1
length: 13
D: .

CDR3: SATGTGGRRNEQF
J: TRBJ2-1
V: TRBV20-1
length: 13
D: .

CDR3: ASSQASATGIEKLF
J: TRBJ1-4
V: TRBV3-1
length: 14
D: TRBD1

CDR3: ASSLGGLPLQEQF
J: TRBJ2-1
V: TRBV7-2
length: 13
D: TRBD2

CDR3: SATPGVYGYT
J: TRBJ1-2
V: TRBV20-1
length: 10
D: .

CDR3: ASSAVGQGGADTQY
J: TRBJ2-3
V: TRBV7-6
length: 14
D: TRBD1

CDR3: ASSQASSGTYNEQF
J: TRBJ2-1
V: TRBV4-3
length: 14
D: TRBD2

CDR3: SARPGQNTGELF
J: TRBJ2-2
V: TRBV20-1
length: 12
D: .